Shown below are 9 T cell receptor beta chains from a single sample sequenced in a study of shared clonotypes between healthy human individuals. Libraries were prepared by immunoSEQ multiplex PCR; TCRdb keeps only in-frame clonotypes and omits some of them. The sample records approximately 980,000 clones, over 75% being singletons. Specimen: memory CD4+ T cells sorted from blood. The subset denotes: CD45RA-negative fraction. The source of these receptors is a man between 18 and 35 years old in good health.

The chain joins TRBV7-8 to TRBJ2-1, with D perhaps assigned TRBD1 or TRBD2 (6 bases each). Trimming took off 3 bases at V and 10 bases at J, with 16 bases between the two ends. The CDR3 has 14 amino acids. The germline V gene encodes CDR1 SGHVS and CDR2 FQNEAQ. The CDR3 protein is CASSFTSGAGEQFF. The CDR3 DNA is TGTGCCAGCAGCTTCACTTCGGGGGCCGGCGAGCAGTTCTTC.

The chain recombines TRBV19 with TRBJ2-3; 10 nucleotides line up with TRBD1. Germline CDR1 is LNHDA and CDR2 is SQIVND (reference sequence). V was pared by 5 bases and J by 7 bases, with 6 bases of the junction left unmatched. The CDR3 has 14 residues. The CDR3 spells CASSPGQGTNTQYF. CDR3 sequence (DNA): TGTGCCAGTAGTCCGGGACAGGGGACGAATACGCAGTATTTT.

Here the CDR3 DNA reads TGCAGTGCTAGTTTAGGGACTGAGCAGTTCTTC. Its protein product is CSASLGTEQFF. J is TRBJ2-1 and V is TRBV20-1, with D perhaps TRBD1 or TRBD2 (5 bases each). V dropped 3 bases and J dropped 9 bases, with 9 bases sitting between them. CDR3 size: 11 residues. Germline CDR1 and CDR2: DFQATT and SNEGSKA (reference sequence).

This chain connects TRBV2 to TRBJ2-3; 8 bases match TRBD2. The CDR3 consists of 17 residues. Trimming cost V 0 bases and J 6 bases; bases outside gene matches: 11. Germline V CDR1 and CDR2: SNHLY, FYNNEI. The CDR3 bases are TGTGCCAGCAGTGAAGCGCTAACAGCGGGAGAACTGGATACGCAGTATTTT. Amino acids: CASSEALTAGELDTQYF.

V usage is TRBV5-4 and J usage is TRBJ1-6, with 11 bases fitting TRBD1. CDR3 size: 15 residues. CDR1 and CDR2 (germline): SGHNT, YYREEE (reference sequence). Trimming removed 5 bases from V and 10 bases from J; junction bases left unmatched: 8. DNA for the CDR3: TGTGCCAGCAGTTACGGACAGGGGGCACAATCACCCCTCCACTTT. Residues: CASSYGQGAQSPLHF.

The genes are TRBV18 and TRBJ1-1; D may be TRBD1 (6 bases). Germline CDR1 is KGHSH and CDR2 is LQKENI. V was trimmed by 3 bases and J by 4 bases, leaving 15 bases between them. The CDR3 contains 15 residues. The CDR3 region is CASSPRAGAGTEAFF. In DNA, the CDR3 is TGTGCCAGCTCACCCAGGGCGGGGGCGGGCACTGAAGCTTTCTTT.

This clone was picked up a small number of times. This chain links TRBV18 with TRBJ2-2; 7 bases line up with TRBD2. The CDR3 totals 14 residues. The V segment lost 7 bases and the J segment 0 bases; nucleotides outside the gene matches: 2. Germline loops: CDR1 KGHSH, CDR2 LQKENI. The CDR3 DNA is TGTGCCAGCTTCCTAGCGGCGAACACCGGGGAGCTGTTTTTT. Amino acid sequence: CASFLAANTGELFF.

The CDR3 spells CASSPIGGGSYGYTF. As DNA, the CDR3 is TGTGCCAGCAGTCCTATTGGGGGGGGCTCTTATGGCTACACCTTC. V gene TRBV6-6 combines with J gene TRBJ1-2; possibly TRBD1 for D (6 bases). CDR1 and CDR2 from the germline V gene are MNHNY and SVGAGI (reference sequence). Trimming pared 5 bases from V and 5 bases from J, leaving 18 bases between. The CDR3 runs 15 residues.

V is TRBV28 and J is TRBJ1-4; D might be TRBD1 (5 bases). V was trimmed by 4 bases and J by 0 bases, leaving 9 bases between them. Germline V CDR1 and CDR2: MDHEN, SYDVKM. The CDR3 length is 15 residues. Written as DNA, the CDR3 is TGTGCCAGCAGTTCTTCAGGGCCAACTAATGAAAAACTGTTTTTT. This codes for CASSSSGPTNEKLFF.